The sequence of this T cell receptor (beta chain) was determined in a study of beta chain features in type 1 diabetes. Overall study findings and caveats: In every one of the four CD4+ subsets, TCRB CDR3s were moderately but significantly shorter in Type 1 diabetes patients.

With respect to this clone: As yet, its antigen is unknown.

The study reverse transcribed the entire isolated RNA, so it sequenced expressed TCRB transcripts. Sequenced naive, central memory and regulatory T cell samples produced an average of around 3.9 million reads. Repertoires were generated with immunoSEQ multiplex PCR, while TCRdb's copy carries only in-frame clones and drops some. The profile shows roughly 260,000 clones, 11% of them singletons. Staining for CD45RO/CCR7/CD25/CD127/CD95/CD27 allowed sorting of CD4+ naive, central memory, regulatory and stem cell-like memory cells. The CDR3 has 16 residues. In germline, CDR1 is LGHNA, CDR2 YNFKEQ. V lost 4 bases, J lost 4 bases, and 7 bases stayed unmatched.

The sequenced sample consisted of naive CD4+ T cells from blood. The V call is TRBV4-2, the J call TRBJ2-1; 10 bases match TRBD2. This TCR was sampled from a man aged 30-40 years with type 1 diabetes. The CDR3 nucleotides are TGTGCCAGCAGCCGACAGCGGGGGGGCCTATACAATGAGCAGTTCTTC. It specifies CASSRQRGGLYNEQFF.